This T cell receptor beta chain was captured in a study of blood T cell repertoires in COVID-19. Study-wide background: Samples representing acute and convalescent COVID-19 were sourced from the United States, Italy and Spain.

Losses at the gene ends were 4 bases for V and 0 bases for J; bases not matched to a gene: 9. The germline V gene encodes CDR1 LNHDA and CDR2 SQIVND (reference sequence). This CDR3 is built from 17 residues. In the original processing: Estimation of nucleated cell counts was performed using reference gene primer amplification. Assay: immunoSEQ multiplex PCR; the TCRdb copy retains only in-frame clones and omits some. Clone size and V and J calls were adopted from that table, with D and trimming inferred from the DNA. The sample consists of 150,000 to 200,000 clones, roughly four fifths of them appearing once.

This sequence originates from a man in his sixties with active or convalescent COVID-19. The sequencing sample was made of peripheral blood. The chain has TRBV19 and TRBJ1-5; 7 nucleotides align to TRBD1. The CDR3 is CASSTLTQGYSNQPQHF. The CDR3 bases are TGTGCCAGTAGTACACTCACACAGGGGTATAGCAATCAGCCCCAGCATTTT. Using reference TRBV19 and TRBJ1-5 for the parts outside the CDR3, the full variable domain is DGGITQSPKYLFRKEGQNVTLSCEQNLNHDAMYWYRQDPGQGLRLIYYSQIVNDFQKGDIAEGYSVSREKKESFPLTVTSAQKNPTAFYLCASSTLTQGYSNQPQHFGDGTRLSIL.